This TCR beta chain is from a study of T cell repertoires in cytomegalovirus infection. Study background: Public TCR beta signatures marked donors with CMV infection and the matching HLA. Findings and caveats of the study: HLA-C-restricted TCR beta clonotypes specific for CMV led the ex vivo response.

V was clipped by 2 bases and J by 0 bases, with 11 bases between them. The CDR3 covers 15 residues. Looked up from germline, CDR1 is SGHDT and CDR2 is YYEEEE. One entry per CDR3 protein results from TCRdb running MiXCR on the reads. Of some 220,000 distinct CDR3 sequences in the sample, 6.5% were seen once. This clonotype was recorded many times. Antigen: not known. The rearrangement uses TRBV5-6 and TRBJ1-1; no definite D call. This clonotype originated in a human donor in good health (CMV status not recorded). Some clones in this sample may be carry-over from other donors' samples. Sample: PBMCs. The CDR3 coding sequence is TGTGCCAGCAGCTTACGGCTACCAATGAACACTGAAGCTTTCTTT. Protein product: CASSLRLPMNTEAFF.